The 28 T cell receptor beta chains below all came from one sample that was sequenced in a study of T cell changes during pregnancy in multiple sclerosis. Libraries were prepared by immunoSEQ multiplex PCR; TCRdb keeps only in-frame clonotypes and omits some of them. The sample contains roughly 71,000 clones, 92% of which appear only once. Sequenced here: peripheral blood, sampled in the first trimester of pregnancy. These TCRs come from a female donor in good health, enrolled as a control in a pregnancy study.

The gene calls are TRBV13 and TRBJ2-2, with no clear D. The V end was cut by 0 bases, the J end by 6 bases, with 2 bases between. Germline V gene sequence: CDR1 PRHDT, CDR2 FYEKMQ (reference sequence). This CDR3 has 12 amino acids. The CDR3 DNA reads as TGTGCCAGCAGCTTAGGCGCCGGGGAGCTGTTTTTT. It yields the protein CASSLGAGELFF. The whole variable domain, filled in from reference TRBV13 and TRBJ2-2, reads AAGVIQSPRHLIKEKRETATLKCYPIPRHDTVYWYQQGPGQDPQFLISFYEKMQSDKGSIPDRFSAQQFSDYHSELNMSSLELGDSALYFCASSLGAGELFFGEGSRLTVL.

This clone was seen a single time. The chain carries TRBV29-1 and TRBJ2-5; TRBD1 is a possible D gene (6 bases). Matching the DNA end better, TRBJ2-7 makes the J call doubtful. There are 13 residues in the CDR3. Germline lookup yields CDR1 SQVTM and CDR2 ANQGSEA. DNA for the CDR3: TGCAGCGCCGTCAGTACAGGGAACTACGAGCAGTACTTC. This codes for CSAVSTGNYEQYF.

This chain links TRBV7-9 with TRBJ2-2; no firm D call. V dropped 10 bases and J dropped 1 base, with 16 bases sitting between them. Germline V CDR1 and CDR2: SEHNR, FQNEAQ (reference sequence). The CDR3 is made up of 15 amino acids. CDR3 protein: CATGSAFVNTGELFF. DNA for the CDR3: TGTGCCACCGGGTCGGCCTTTGTGAACACCGGGGAGCTGTTTTTT.

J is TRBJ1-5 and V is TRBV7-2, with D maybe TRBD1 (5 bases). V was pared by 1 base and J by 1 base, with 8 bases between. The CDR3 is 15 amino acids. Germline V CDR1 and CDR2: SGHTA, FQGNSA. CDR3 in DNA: TGTGCCAGCAGCTTAGTAGCAGGGAGCAATCAGCCCCAGCATTTT. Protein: CASSLVAGSNQPQHF.

DNA of the CDR3: TGCGCCAGCAGCCAAGGCCCAGACAGGGTCGATGAGCAGTTCTTC. Translation: CASSQGPDRVDEQFF. The gene calls are TRBV4-1 and TRBJ2-1; 7 bases line up with TRBD1. The trim removed 1 base at V and 8 bases at J, leaving 8 bases unmatched. The length of the CDR3 is 15 residues. Germline CDR1 MGHRA, CDR2 YSYEKL.

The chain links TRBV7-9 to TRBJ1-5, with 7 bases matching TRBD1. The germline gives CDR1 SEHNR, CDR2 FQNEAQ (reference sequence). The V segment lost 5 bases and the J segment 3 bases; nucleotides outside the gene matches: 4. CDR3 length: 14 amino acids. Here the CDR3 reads CASSPDRPNQPQHF. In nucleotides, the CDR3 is TGTGCCAGCAGCCCGGACAGGCCCAATCAGCCCCAGCATTTT.

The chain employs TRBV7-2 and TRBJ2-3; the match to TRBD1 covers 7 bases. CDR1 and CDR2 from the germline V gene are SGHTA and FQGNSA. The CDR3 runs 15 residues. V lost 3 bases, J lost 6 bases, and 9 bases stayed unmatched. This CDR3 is CASSFLGQVGDTQYF. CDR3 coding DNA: TGTGCCAGCAGCTTCCTAGGACAGGTTGGGGATACGCAGTATTTT. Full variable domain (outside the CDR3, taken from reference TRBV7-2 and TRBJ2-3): GAGVSQSPSNKVTEKGKDVELRCDPISGHTALYWYRQSLGQGLEFLIYFQGNSAPDKSGLPSDRFSAERTGGSVSTLTIQRTQQEDSAVYLCASSFLGQVGDTQYFGPGTRLTVL.

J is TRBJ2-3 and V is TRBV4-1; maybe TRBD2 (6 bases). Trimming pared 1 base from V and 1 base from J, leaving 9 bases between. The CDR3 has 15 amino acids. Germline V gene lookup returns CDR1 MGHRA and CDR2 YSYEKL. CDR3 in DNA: TGCGCCAGCAGCCAAGCCGGGGGAGGCACAGATACGCAGTATTTT. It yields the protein CASSQAGGGTDTQYF.

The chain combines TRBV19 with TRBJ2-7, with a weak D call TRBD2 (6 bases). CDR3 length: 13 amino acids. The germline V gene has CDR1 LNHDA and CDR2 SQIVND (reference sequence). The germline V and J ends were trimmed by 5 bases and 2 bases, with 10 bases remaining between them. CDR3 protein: CASSRDSAYEQYF. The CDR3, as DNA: TGTGCCAGTAGTCGGGACTCGGCCTACGAGCAGTACTTC.

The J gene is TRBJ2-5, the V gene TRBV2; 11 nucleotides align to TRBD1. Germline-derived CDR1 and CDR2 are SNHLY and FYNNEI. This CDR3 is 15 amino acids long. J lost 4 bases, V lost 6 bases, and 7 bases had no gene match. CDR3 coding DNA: TGTGCCAGCAGAAGGGGACAGGGGGTACGAGAGACCCAGTACTTC. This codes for CASRRGQGVRETQYF.

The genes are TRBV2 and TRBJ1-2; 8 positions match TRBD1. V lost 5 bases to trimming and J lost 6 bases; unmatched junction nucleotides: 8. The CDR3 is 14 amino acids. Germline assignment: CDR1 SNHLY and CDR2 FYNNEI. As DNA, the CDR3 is TGTGCCAGCAGTTCCCTCCAGGGGGCGCATGGCTACACCTTC. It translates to CASSSLQGAHGYTF. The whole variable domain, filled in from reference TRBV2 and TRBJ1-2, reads EPEVTQTPSHQVTQMGQEVILRCVPISNHLYFYWYRQILGQKVEFLVSFYNNEISEKSEIFDDQFSVERPDGSNFTLKIRSTKLEDSAMYFCASSSLQGAHGYTFGSGTRLTVV.

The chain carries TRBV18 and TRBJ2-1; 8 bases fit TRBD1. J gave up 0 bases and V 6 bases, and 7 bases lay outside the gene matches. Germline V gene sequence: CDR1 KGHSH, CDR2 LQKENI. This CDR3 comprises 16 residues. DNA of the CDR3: TGTGCCAGCTCGCAAGGACAGGGAAGCTCCTACAATGAGCAGTTCTTC. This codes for CASSQGQGSSYNEQFF.

CDR3 loop: CASSYGGQGYTF. CDR3 sequence (DNA): TGTGCCAGCAGTTACGGGGGACAGGGCTACACCTTC. This chain links TRBV6-5 with TRBJ1-2; 7 positions match TRBD1. V trimming: 2 bases; J trimming: 8 bases; junction bases outside the gene matches: 2. Germline CDR1 is MNHEY and CDR2 is SVGAGI. This CDR3 is built from 12 residues.

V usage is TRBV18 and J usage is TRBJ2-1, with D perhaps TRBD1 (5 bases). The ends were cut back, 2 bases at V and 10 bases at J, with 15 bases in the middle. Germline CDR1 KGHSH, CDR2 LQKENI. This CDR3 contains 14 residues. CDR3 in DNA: TGTGCCAGCTCACCATACCTAGGAGCAGGGGAGCAGTTCTTC. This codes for CASSPYLGAGEQFF. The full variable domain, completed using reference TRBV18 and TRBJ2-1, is NAGVMQNPRHLVRRRGQEARLRCSPMKGHSHVYWYRQLPEEGLKFMVYLQKENIIDESGMPKERFSAEFPKEGPSILRIQQVVRGDSAAYFCASSPYLGAGEQFFGPGTRLTVL.

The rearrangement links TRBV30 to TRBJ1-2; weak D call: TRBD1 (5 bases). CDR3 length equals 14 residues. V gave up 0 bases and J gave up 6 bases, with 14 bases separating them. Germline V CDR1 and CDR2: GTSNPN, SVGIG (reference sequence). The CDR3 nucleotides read TGTGCCTGGAGTGTACTTCACGGGGGTCATGGCTACACCTTC. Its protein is CAWSVLHGGHGYTF.

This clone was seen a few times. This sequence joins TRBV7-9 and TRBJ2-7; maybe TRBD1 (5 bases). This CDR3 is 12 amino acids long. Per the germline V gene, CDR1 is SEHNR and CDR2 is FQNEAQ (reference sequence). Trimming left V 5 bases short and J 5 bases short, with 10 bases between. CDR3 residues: CASSPLGDEQYF. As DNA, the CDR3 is TGTGCCAGCAGCCCTCTAGGGGACGAGCAGTACTTC. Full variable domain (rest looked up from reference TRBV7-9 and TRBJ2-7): DTGVSQNPRHKITKRGQNVTFRCDPISEHNRLYWYRQTLGQGPEFLTYFQNEAQLEKSRLLSDRFSAERPKGSFSTLEIQRTEQGDSAMYLCASSPLGDEQYFGPGTRLTVT.

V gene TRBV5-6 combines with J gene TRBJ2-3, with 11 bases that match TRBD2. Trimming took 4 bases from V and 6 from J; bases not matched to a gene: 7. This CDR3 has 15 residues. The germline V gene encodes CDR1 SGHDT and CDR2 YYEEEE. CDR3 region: CASSPGLAAIDTQYF. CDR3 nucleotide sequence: TGTGCCAGCAGCCCGGGACTAGCGGCTATCGATACGCAGTATTTT.

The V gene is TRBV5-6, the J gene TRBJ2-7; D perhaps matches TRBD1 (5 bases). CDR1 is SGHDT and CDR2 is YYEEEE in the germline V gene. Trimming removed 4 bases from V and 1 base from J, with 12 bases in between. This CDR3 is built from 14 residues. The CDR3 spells CASSPTVPSYEQYF. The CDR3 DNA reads TGTGCCAGCAGCCCGACAGTTCCTTCCTACGAGCAGTACTTC. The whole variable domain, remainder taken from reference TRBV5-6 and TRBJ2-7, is DAGVTQSPTHLIKTRGQQVTLRCSPKSGHDTVSWYQQALGQGPQFIFQYYEEEERQRGNFPDRFSGHQFPNYSSELNVNALLLGDSALYLCASSPTVPSYEQYFGPGTRLTVT.

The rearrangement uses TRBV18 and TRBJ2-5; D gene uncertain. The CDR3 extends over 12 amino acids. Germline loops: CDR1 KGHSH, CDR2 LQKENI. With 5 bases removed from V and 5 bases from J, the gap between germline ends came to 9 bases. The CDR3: CASSKAAETQYF. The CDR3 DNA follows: TGTGCCAGCTCAAAGGCAGCGGAGACCCAGTACTTC.

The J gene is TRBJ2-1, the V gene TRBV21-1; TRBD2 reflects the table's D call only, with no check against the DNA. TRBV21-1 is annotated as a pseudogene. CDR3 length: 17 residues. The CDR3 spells CASSEKWGTWGGHEQFF. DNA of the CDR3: TGTGCCAGCAGCGAAAAGTGGGGTACCTGGGGAGGCCATGAGCAGTTCTTC.

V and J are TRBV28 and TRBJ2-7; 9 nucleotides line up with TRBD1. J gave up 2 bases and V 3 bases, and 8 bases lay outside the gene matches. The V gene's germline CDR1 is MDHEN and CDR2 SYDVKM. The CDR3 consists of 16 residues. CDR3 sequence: CASSFDRGRGTYEQYF. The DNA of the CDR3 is TGTGCCAGCAGTTTTGACAGGGGGAGAGGGACCTACGAGCAGTACTTC.

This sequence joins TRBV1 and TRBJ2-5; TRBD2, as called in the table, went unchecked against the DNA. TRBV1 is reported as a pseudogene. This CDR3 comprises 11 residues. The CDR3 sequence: CTSNPSQTQYF. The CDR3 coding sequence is TGCACCTCTAATCCAAGCCAGACCCAGTACTTC.

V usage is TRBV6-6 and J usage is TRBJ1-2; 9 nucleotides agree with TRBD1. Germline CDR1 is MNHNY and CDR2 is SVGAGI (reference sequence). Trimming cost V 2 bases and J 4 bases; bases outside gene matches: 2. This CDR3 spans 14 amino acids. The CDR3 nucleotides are TGTGCCAGCAGTTACCAGGACAGGGGCTATGGCTACACCTTC. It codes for CASSYQDRGYGYTF.

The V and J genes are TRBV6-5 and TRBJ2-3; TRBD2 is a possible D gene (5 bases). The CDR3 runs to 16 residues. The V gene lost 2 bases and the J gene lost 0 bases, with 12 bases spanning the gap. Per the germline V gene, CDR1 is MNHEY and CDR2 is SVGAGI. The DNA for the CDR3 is TGTGCCAGCAGTTACCGTGGACTGACTAGCACAGATACGCAGTATTTT. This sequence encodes CASSYRGLTSTDTQYF.

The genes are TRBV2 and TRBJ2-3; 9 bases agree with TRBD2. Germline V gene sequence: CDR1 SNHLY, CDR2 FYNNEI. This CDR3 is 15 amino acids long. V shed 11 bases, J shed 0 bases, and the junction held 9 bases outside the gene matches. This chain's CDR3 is CAGPFTSGSTDTQYF. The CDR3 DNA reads TGTGCCGGCCCGTTCACTAGCGGGAGCACAGATACGCAGTATTTT.

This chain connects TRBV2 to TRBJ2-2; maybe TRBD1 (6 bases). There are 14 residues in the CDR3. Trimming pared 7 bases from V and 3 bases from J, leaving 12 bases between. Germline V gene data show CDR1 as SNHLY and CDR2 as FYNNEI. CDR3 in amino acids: CASTGARHTGELFF. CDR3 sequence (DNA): TGTGCCAGCACAGGGGCGAGACACACCGGGGAGCTGTTTTTT.

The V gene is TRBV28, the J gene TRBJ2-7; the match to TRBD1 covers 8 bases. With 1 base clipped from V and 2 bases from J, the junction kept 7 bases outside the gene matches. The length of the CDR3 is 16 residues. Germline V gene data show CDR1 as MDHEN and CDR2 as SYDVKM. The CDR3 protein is CASSLYAGTGPYEQYF. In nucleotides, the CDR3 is TGTGCCAGCAGTTTATACGCCGGGACAGGACCCTACGAGCAGTACTTC. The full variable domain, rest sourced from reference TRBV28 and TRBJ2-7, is DVKVTQSSRYLVKRTGEKVFLECVQDMDHENMFWYRQDPGLGLRLIYFSYDVKMKEKGDIPEGYSVSREKKERFSLILESASTNQTSMYLCASSLYAGTGPYEQYFGPGTRLTVT.

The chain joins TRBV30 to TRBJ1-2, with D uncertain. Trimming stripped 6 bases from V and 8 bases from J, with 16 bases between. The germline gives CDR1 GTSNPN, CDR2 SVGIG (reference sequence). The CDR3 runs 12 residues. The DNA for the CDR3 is TGTGCCTGTCCCGGCCGGGGAGGCGGCTACACCTTC. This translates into CACPGRGGGYTF.